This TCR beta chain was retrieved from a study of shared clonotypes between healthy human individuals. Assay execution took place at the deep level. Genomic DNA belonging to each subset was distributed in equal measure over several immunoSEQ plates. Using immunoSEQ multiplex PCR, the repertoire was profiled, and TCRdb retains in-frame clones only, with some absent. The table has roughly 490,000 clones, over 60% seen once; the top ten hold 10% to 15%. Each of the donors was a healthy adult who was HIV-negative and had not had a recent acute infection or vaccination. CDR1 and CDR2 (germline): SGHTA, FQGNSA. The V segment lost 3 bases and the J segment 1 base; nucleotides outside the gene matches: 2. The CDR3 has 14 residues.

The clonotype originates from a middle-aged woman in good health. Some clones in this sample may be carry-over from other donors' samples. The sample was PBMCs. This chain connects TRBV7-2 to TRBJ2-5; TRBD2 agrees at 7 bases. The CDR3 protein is CASSLGGSQETQYF. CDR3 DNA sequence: TGTGCCAGCAGCTTGGGGGGGAGCCAAGAGACCCAGTACTTC.